Below are 13 T cell receptor beta chains sequenced from a single sample in a study of cytomegalovirus exposure and HLA in healthy donors. This PCR relied on a set of 60 Vbeta primers and 13 Jbeta primers. Measured with immunoSEQ multiplex PCR; TCRdb has only the in-frame clones, and not every one. Recorded for this sample: 100,000 to 150,000 clones. Sequenced input: PBMCs. The receptors derive from a man in his forties or fifties in good health and CMV-seronegative.

J is TRBJ1-5 and V is TRBV6-6, with a tentative D call TRBD1 (6 bases). The V gene lost 4 bases and the J gene lost 3 bases, with 16 bases spanning the gap. Germline CDR1 MNHNY, CDR2 SVGAGI (reference sequence). There are 16 residues in the CDR3. The CDR3: CASSSRGGRVNQPQHF. In nucleotides, the CDR3 is TGTGCCAGCAGTTCCAGAGGGGGGAGGGTCAATCAGCCCCAGCATTTT.

CDR3 coding DNA: TGTGCCAGCAGCTTAGATGGACAGGGCGGAGAGACCCAGTACTTC. As protein: CASSLDGQGGETQYF. This chain uses TRBV11-2 with TRBJ2-5; 8 positions agree with TRBD1. Germline assignment: CDR1 SGHAT and CDR2 FQNNGV. V trimming: 0 bases; J trimming: 4 bases; junction bases outside the gene matches: 4. The CDR3 sequence is 15 residues long.

V and J are TRBV6-6 and TRBJ1-5; D gene uncertain. CDR3 length: 13 amino acids. V was shortened by 5 bases and J by 0 bases, with 5 bases between the two germline ends. Germline V lookup: CDR1 MNHNY, CDR2 SVGAGI (reference sequence). Written as DNA, the CDR3 is TGTGCCAGCAGTACAAATAGCAATCAGCCCCAGCATTTT. Residues: CASSTNSNQPQHF.

The chain is built from TRBV7-2 and TRBJ2-7; 7 bases agree with TRBD1. This CDR3 contains 14 residues. Trimming took 5 bases from V and 2 from J; bases not matched to a gene: 6. Germline CDR1 and CDR2: SGHTA and FQGNSA. The CDR3 reads CASSLWTGPYEQYF. CDR3 nucleotide sequence: TGTGCCAGCAGCCTGTGGACAGGCCCCTACGAGCAGTACTTC.

This chain joins TRBV5-5 and TRBJ1-5; D may be TRBD1 (5 bases). V lost 2 bases and J lost 6, with 9 bases in between. Germline V lookup: CDR1 SGHKS, CDR2 YYEKEE (reference sequence). This CDR3 contains 13 residues. CDR3 sequence: CASSFREAQPQHF. DNA for the CDR3: TGTGCCAGCAGCTTCAGGGAAGCTCAGCCCCAGCATTTT.

This chain links TRBV6-6 with TRBJ2-1; 9 bases agree with TRBD2. CDR1 MNHNY and CDR2 SVGAGI come from the germline V gene (reference sequence). The junction had 8 bases not matched to a gene; V was cut back by 7 bases and J by 10 bases. The CDR3 covers 13 residues. The DNA of the CDR3 is TGTGCCAGCACTGGTAGCGGGAGAGGCGAGCAGTTCTTC. Translated, it gives CASTGSGRGEQFF.

J is TRBJ2-2 and V is TRBV7-8; weak D call: TRBD1 (5 bases). Germline-derived CDR1 and CDR2 are SGHVS and FQNEAQ. The length of the CDR3 is 14 residues. V lost 2 bases and J lost 5, with 9 bases in between. CDR3: CASSLPGNTGELFF. As DNA, the CDR3 is TGTGCCAGCAGCTTACCAGGGAATACCGGGGAGCTGTTTTTT. The full variable domain, in which reference TRBV7-8 and TRBJ2-2 provide the parts outside the CDR3, is GAGVSQSPRYKVAKRGQDVALRCDPISGHVSLFWYQQALGQGPEFLTYFQNEAQLDKSGLPSDRFFAERPEGSVSTLKIQRTQQEDSAVYLCASSLPGNTGELFFGEGSRLTVL.

The V call is TRBV4-1, the J call TRBJ1-1; possible D gene TRBD1, 5 bases. Trimming removed 4 bases from V and 4 bases from J, with 13 bases in between. There are 14 residues in the CDR3. CDR1 and CDR2 (germline): MGHRA, YSYEKL. Written as DNA, the CDR3 is TGCGCCAGCAGCCTCTGGGGGGGACCCACTGAAGCTTTCTTT. Translated: CASSLWGGPTEAFF.

V gene TRBV28 combines with J gene TRBJ1-4; 11 bases match TRBD1. The ends lost 7 bases at V and 7 bases at J; junction bases unmatched: 14. Germline V CDR1 and CDR2: MDHEN, SYDVKM. This CDR3 contains 17 residues. Written as DNA, the CDR3 is TGTGCCAGCATCGCTCCCCTTGGACAGGGGGCGCGTGAAAAACTGTTTTTT. Translation: CASIAPLGQGAREKLFF.

The chain is built from TRBV10-3 and TRBJ2-7; D possibly corresponds to TRBD2 (6 bases). CDR1 and CDR2 (germline): ENHRY, SYGVKD. The CDR3 spans 14 residues. V lost 3 bases and J lost 5, with 14 bases in between. The CDR3 nucleotides are TGTGCCATCAGTGATTCGCTAGCGAGGGACGAGCAGTACTTC. Translation: CAISDSLARDEQYF.

This chain uses TRBV28 with TRBJ2-1; TRBD1 might be the D (6 bases). The CDR3 length is 12 residues. V was shortened by 6 bases and J by 6 bases, with 9 bases between the two germline ends. CDR1 and CDR2 from the germline V gene are MDHEN and SYDVKM. CDR3 sequence: CASSDRINEQFF. CDR3 nucleotide sequence: TGTGCCAGCAGCGACAGGATCAATGAGCAGTTCTTC. The full variable domain, completed using reference TRBV28 and TRBJ2-1, is DVKVTQSSRYLVKRTGEKVFLECVQDMDHENMFWYRQDPGLGLRLIYFSYDVKMKEKGDIPEGYSVSREKKERFSLILESASTNQTSMYLCASSDRINEQFFGPGTRLTVL.

The chain uses TRBV5-1 and TRBJ1-1; 7 positions agree with TRBD1. Germline-derived CDR1 and CDR2 are SGHRS and YFSETQ. The V segment lost 4 bases and the J segment 0 bases; nucleotides outside the gene matches: 3. The CDR3 is 14 residues long. DNA of the CDR3: TGCGCCAGCAGCGGGGGACAGATGAACACTGAAGCTTTCTTT. Protein: CASSGGQMNTEAFF.

The chain couples TRBV9 to TRBJ2-2, with TRBD2 identical over 8 bases. This CDR3 region has 15 residues. J lost 5 bases, V lost 0 bases, and 3 bases had no gene match. The germline CDR1 and CDR2 sequences are SGDLS and YYNGEE. This chain's CDR3 is CASSVVGGGTGELFF. The CDR3 nucleotides read TGTGCCAGCAGCGTAGTCGGGGGGGGAACCGGGGAGCTGTTTTTT.